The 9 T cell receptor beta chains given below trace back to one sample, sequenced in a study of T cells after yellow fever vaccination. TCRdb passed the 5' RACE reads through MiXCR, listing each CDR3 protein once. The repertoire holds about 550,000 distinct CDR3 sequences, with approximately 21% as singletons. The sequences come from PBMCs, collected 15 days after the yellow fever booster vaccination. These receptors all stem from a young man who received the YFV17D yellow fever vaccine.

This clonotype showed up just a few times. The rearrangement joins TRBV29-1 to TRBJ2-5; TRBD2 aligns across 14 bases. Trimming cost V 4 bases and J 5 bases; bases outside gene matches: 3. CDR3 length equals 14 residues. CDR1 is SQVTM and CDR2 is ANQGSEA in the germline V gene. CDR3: CSVGGLAGVETQYF. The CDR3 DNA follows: TGCAGCGTTGGGGGACTAGCGGGAGTGGAGACCCAGTACTTC. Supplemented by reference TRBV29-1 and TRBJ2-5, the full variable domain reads SAVISQKPSRDICQRGTSLTIQCQVDSQVTMMFWYRQQPGQSLTLIATANQGSEATYESGFVIDKFPISRPNLTFSTLTVSNMSPEDSSIYLCSVGGLAGVETQYFGPGTRLLVL.

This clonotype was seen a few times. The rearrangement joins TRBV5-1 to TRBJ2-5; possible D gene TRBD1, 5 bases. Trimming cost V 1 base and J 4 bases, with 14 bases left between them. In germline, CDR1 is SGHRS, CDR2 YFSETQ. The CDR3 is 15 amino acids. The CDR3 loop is CASSLFGRVGETQYF. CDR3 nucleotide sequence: TGCGCCAGCAGCTTGTTTGGCAGGGTGGGAGAGACCCAGTACTTC.

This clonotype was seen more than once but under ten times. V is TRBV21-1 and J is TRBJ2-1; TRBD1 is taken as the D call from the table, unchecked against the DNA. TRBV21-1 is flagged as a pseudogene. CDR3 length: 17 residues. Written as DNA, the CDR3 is TGTGCCAGCAGCAATCGACCCGGGCGGGGAGGCCGGTATGAGCAGTTCTTC. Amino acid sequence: CASSNRPGRGGRYEQFF.

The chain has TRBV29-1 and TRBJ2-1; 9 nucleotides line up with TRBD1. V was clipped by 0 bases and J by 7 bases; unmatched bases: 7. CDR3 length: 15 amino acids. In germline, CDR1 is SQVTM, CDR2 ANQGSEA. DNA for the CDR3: TGCAGCGTTGAAGATCAGGACAGGGGAGGGAATGAGCAGTTCTTC. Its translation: CSVEDQDRGGNEQFF.

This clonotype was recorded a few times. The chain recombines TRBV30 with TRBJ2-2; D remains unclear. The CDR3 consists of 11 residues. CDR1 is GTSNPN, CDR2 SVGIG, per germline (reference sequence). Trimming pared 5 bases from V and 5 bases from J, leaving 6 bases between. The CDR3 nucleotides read TGTGCCTGGTCCGGGACCGGGGAGCTGTTTTTT. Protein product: CAWSGTGELFF. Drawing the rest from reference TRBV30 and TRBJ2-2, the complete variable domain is SQTIHQWPATLVQPVGSPLSLECTVEGTSNPNLYWYRQAAGRGLQLLFYSVGIGQISSEVPQNLSASRPQDRQFILSSKKLLLSDSGFYLCAWSGTGELFFGEGSRLTVL.

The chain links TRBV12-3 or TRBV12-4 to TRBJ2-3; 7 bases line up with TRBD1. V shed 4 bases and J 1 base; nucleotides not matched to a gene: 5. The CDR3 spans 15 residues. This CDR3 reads CASSSARGRTDTQYF. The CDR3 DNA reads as TGTGCCAGCAGTTCTGCGAGGGGGCGCACAGATACGCAGTATTTT.

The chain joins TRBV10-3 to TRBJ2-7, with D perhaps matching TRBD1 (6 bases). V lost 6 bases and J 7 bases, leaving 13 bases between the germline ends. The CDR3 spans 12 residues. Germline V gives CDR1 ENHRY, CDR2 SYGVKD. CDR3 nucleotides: TGTGCCATCAGGGACAGCCTGGGGGAGCAGTACTTC. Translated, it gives CAIRDSLGEQYF.

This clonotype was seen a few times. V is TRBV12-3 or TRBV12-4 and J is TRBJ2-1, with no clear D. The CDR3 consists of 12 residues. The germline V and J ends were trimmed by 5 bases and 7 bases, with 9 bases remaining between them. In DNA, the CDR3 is TGTGCCAGCAGTCCGGATAGGAATGAGCAGTTCTTC. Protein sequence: CASSPDRNEQFF.

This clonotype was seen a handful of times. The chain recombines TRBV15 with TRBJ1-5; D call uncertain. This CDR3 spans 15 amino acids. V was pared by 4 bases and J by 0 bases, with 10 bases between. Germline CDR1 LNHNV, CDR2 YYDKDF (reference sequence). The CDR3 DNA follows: TGTGCCACCAGCACGACCGTTTATAGCAATCAGCCCCAGCATTTT. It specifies CATSTTVYSNQPQHF.